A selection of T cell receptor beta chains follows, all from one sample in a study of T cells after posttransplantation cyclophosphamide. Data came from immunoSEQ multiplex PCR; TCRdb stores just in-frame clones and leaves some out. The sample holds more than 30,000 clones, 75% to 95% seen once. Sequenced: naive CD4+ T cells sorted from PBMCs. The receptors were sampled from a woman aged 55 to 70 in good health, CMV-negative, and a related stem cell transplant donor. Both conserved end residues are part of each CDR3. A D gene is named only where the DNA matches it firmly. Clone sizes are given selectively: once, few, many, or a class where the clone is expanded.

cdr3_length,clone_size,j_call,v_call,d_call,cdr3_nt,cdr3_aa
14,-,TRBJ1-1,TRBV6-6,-,TGTGCCAGCAGCGCCCGGGGAGGTAGAGAAATTACTTTCTTT,CASSARGGREITFF
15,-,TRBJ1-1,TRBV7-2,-,TGTGCCAGCAGCTTAGTTGAGGGCTCGAACACTGAAGCTTTCTTT,CASSLVEGSNTEAFF
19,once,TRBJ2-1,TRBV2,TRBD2,TGTGCCAGCAGAGTCGGGACTAGCGGGCTTAAGCGGGGCTACAATGAGCAGTTCTTC,CASRVGTSGLKRGYNEQFF
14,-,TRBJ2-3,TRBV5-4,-,TGTGCCAGCAGCTTACCTACCTACACAGATACGCAGTATTTT,CASSLPTYTDTQYF
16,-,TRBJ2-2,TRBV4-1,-,TGCGCCAGCAGCCAAGAGGCCCTTAGTCGGGCCGGGGAGCTGTTTTTT,CASSQEALSRAGELFF
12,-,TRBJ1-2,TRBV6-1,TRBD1,TGTGCCAGCACCTACAGGGGCGGTGGCTACACCTTC,CASTYRGGGYTF
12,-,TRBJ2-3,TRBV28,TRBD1,TGTGCCAGCAGTTGGACAGGGGGTACGCAGTATTTT,CASSWTGGTQYF
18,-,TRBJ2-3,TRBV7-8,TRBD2,TGTGCCAGCAGCCCGAGCCAGCGGGGGGGCCTGGGCACAGATACGCAGTATTTT,CASSPSQRGGLGTDTQYF
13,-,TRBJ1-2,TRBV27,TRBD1,TGTGCCAGCAGTACGAGGGACAGGGATGGCTACACCTTC,CASSTRDRDGYTF
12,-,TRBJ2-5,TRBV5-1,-,TGCGCCAGCAGCCCGAGCCAAGAGACCCAGTACTTC,CASSPSQETQYF
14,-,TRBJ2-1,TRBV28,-,TGTGCCAGCATTAGCGGTAGCTCCTACAATGAGCAGTTCTTC,CASISGSSYNEQFF
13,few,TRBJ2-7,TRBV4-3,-,TGCGCCAGCAGCCAAGATTCCGGGTACGAGCAGTACTTC,CASSQDSGYEQYF
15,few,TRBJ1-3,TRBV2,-,TGTGCCAGCAGTGTGAGCCGGACCGGAGGGAACACCATATATTTT,CASSVSRTGGNTIYF
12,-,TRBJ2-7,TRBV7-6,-,TGTGCCAGCAGCACCCACCAGGGCGAGCAGTACTTC,CASSTHQGEQYF
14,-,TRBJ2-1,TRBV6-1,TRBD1,TGTGCCAGCAGTCCGGGACAGGGTCACAATGAGCAGTTCTTC,CASSPGQGHNEQFF
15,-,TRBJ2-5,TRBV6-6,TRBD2,TGTGCCAGCAGTACTTCAGGAGCGGGAGTCGAGACCCAGTACTTC,CASSTSGAGVETQYF
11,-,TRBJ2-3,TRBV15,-,TGTGCCACCGAACTCATGAATACGCAGTATTTT,CATELMNTQYF
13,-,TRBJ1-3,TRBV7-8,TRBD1,TGTGCCAGCAGCCAGGGACAGAGAAACACCATATATTTT,CASSQGQRNTIYF
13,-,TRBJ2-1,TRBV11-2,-,TGTGCCAGCAGCTTTTCTGGGAGGTATGAGCAGTTCTTC,CASSFSGRYEQFF
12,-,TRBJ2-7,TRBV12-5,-,TGTGCTAGTGCCAAAAGTCAGGGGGAGCAGTACTTC,CASAKSQGEQYF
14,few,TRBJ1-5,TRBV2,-,TGTGCCAGCAAGGGCGACGGGGGTAATCAGCCCCAGCATTTT,CASKGDGGNQPQHF
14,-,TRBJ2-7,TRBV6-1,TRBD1,TGTGCCAGCAGTGACCGGGACAGGCCCTACGAGCAGTACTTC,CASSDRDRPYEQYF
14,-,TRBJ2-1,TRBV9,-,TGTGCCAGCAGCGGATACGTCGGGTGGGATGAGCAGTTCTTC,CASSGYVGWDEQFF
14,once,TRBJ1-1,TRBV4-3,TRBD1,TGCGCCAGCAGCCAGATCGACAGGGGCACTGAAGCTTTCTTT,CASSQIDRGTEAFF
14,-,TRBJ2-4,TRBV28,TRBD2,TGTGCCAGCAGACCGGGAGGCGCCAAAAACATTCAGTACTTC,CASRPGGAKNIQYF
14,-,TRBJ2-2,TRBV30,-,TGTGCCTGGAGTGGTGCGGGTTACACCGGGGAGCTGTTTTTT,CAWSGAGYTGELFF
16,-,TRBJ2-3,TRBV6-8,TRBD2,TGTGCCAGCAGTTATGAAGGGACTAGCATGCGAGATACGCAGTATTTT,CASSYEGTSMRDTQYF
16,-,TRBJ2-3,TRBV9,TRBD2,TGTGCCAGCAGCGCGGGGGGGACTAGCGCCGTGGTCCCGCAGTATTTT,CASSAGGTSAVVPQYF
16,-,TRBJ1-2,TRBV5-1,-,TGCGCCAGCAGCTTGAGAATGGACAGTAGGACTGGTGGCTACACCTTC,CASSLRMDSRTGGYTF
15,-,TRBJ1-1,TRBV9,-,TGTGCCAGCAGCGTAGCTAGTCTCCGGGGCACTGAAGCTTTCTTT,CASSVASLRGTEAFF
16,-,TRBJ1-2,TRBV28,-,TGTGCCAGCAGCACTAAAACGGGGGGTTACAACTATGGCTACACCTTC,CASSTKTGGYNYGYTF
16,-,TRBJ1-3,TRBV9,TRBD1,TGTGCCAGCAGCCCACGGGGACAGGGTTCTGGAAACACCATATATTTT,CASSPRGQGSGNTIYF
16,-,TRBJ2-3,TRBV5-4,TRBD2,TGTGCCAGCAGCCCCCGTGGGACTAGCGGCCCAGATACGCAGTATTTT,CASSPRGTSGPDTQYF
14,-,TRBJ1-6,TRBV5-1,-,TGCGCCAGCAGCTTGGGAGGGGGTTATTCACCCCTCCACTTT,CASSLGGGYSPLHF
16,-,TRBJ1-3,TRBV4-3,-,TGCGCCAGCAGCCAAGTCCCATCAGGGACTGGAAACACCATATATTTT,CASSQVPSGTGNTIYF
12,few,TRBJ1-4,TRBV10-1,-,TGCGCCAGCAGTGATATGAGAGGAAAACTGTTTTTT,CASSDMRGKLFF
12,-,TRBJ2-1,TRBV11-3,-,TGTGCCAGCAGTCACCCAGACAATGAGCAGTTCTTC,CASSHPDNEQFF
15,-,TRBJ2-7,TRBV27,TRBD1,TGTGCCAGCAGTTCTACCGGGGACAGATCCTACGAGCAGTACTTC,CASSSTGDRSYEQYF
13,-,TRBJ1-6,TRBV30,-,TGTGCCTGGAGTGTACACGATAATTCACCCCTCCACTTT,CAWSVHDNSPLHF
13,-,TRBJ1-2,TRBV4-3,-,TGCGCCAGCAGAAAGACTGCAAACTATGGCTACACCTTC,CASRKTANYGYTF
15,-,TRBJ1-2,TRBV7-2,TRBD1,TGTGCCAGCAGCCTACAGGGGTGGGCTGACTATGGCTACACCTTC,CASSLQGWADYGYTF
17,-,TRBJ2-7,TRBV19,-,TGTGCCAGTAGTACAATAGGAACGGGGTCCAGCTCCTACGAGCAGTACTTC,CASSTIGTGSSSYEQYF
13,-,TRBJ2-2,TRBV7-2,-,TGTGCCAGCAGCCGGGACACCACCGGGGAGCTGTTTTTT,CASSRDTTGELFF
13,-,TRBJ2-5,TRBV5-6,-,TGTGCCAGCAGCTTTATATTGGGCGAGACCCAGTACTTC,CASSFILGETQYF
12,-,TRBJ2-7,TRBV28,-,TGTGCCAGCAGTTCGCCAGGGGGGAGCCTAGACTTC,CASSSPGGSLDF
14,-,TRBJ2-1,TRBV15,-,TGTGCCACCAGCAGGGACCCCCAGGGCAATGAGCAGTTCTTC,CATSRDPQGNEQFF
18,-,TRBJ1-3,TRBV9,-,TGTGCCAGCAGCGTAGAAGGGGCAGGCAAGCAACCTGGAAACACCATATATTTT,CASSVEGAGKQPGNTIYF
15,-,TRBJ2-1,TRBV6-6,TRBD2,TGTGCCAGCAGGACTAGCGGGGGCTCCTACAATGAGCAGTTCTTC,CASRTSGGSYNEQFF
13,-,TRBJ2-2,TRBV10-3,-,TGTGCCATCACTGAAACTACAGGGAGGGAGCTGTTTTTT,CAITETTGRELFF
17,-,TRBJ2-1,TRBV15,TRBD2,TGTGCCACCAGCAGAGACAAGCGGGGTGGCTCCTACAATGAGCAGTTCTTC,CATSRDKRGGSYNEQFF